The 3 T cell receptor beta chains reported below all come from one sample, sequenced in a study of T cell responses to AZD1222 COVID-19 vaccine. Sequencing was performed with immunoSEQ multiplex PCR; in TCRdb, only in-frame clones are kept and a portion is missing. The sample data list over 120,000 clones. The source material was peripheral blood. The receptors derive from an adult in good health.

V and J are TRBV3-1 (or the pseudogene TRBV3-2) and TRBJ1-1, with D possibly being TRBD1 (6 bases). In germline, CDR1 is LGHDT, CDR2 YNNKEL (reference sequence). The V end lost 0 bases, the J end lost 1 base, and 9 bases lay between the germline ends. CDR3 length: 15 residues. The CDR3 DNA sequence: TGTGCCAGCAGCCAAGACCAGGGGCAGAACACTGAAGCTTTCTTT. Its translation: CASSQDQGQNTEAFF.

The chain joins TRBV7-6 to TRBJ1-2; TRBD1 agrees at 11 bases. V gave up 3 bases and J gave up 6 bases; unmatched junction bases: 9. The CDR3 is 16 amino acids. CDR1 and CDR2 from the germline V gene are SGHVS and FNYEAQ. The CDR3 DNA sequence: TGTGCCAGCAGCTTGGGCCCAGGGACAGGGGGTGATGGCTACACCTTC. Its translation is CASSLGPGTGGDGYTF.

J is TRBJ2-5 and V is TRBV7-3; D is uncertain. Trimming took 5 bases from V and 4 from J, leaving 11 bases between them. Per germline, CDR1 SGHTA and CDR2 FQGTGA. This CDR3 has 13 amino acids. The CDR3 here is CASSPSGGETQYF. The CDR3 bases are TGTGCCAGCAGCCCCTCGGGCGGAGAGACCCAGTACTTC.